This entry lists 3 T cell receptor beta chains sequenced from one sample in a study of cytomegalovirus exposure and HLA in healthy donors. The PCR ran on 60 Vbeta and 13 Jbeta primers. TCRdb keeps only in-frame clones here, not all; method: immunoSEQ multiplex PCR. The data hold around 100,000 clones, with 60% to 80% observed a single time. Sequenced sample: PBMCs. These receptors originate from a man aged 60 to 75 in good health and CMV-seropositive.

The V call is TRBV5-1, the J call TRBJ1-4; D is undetermined. Between the trimmed V and J ends, which lost 0 bases and 7 bases, there was a span of 10 bases. CDR1 and CDR2 (germline): SGHRS, YFSETQ. CDR3 size: 14 residues. CDR3 loop: CASSLVSAGEKLFF. For the CDR3, the DNA is TGCGCCAGCAGCTTGGTTTCGGCGGGTGAAAAACTGTTTTTT.

The CDR3 DNA reads as TGTGCCAGCAGTGAACATACAGAGCAGTTCTTC. It yields the protein CASSEHTEQFF. The J gene is TRBJ2-1, the V gene TRBV6-1; D call uncertain. The CDR3 length is 11 residues. Germline loops: CDR1 MNHNS, CDR2 SASEGT. Between the trimmed V and J ends, which lost 2 bases and 10 bases, there was a span of 6 bases.

The chain couples TRBV29-1 to TRBJ2-7; possible D gene TRBD2, 5 bases. Deletions cut 0 bases from V and 6 bases from J, with 15 bases between. Germline-derived CDR1 and CDR2 are SQVTM and ANQGSEA. The CDR3 totals 14 residues. CDR3 sequence: CSVEENNRGGEQYF. CDR3 nucleotides: TGCAGCGTTGAAGAGAACAATCGCGGAGGCGAGCAGTACTTC.